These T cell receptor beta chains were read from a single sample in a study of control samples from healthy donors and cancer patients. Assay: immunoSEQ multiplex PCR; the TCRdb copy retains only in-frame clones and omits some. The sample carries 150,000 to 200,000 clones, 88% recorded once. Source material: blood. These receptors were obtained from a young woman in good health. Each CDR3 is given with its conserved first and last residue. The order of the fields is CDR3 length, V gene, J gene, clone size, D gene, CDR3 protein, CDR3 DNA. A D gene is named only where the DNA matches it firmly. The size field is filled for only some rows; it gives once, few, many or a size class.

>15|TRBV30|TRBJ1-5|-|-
CAWSRGAGTNQPQHF
TGTGCCTGGAGTCGTGGAGCCGGAACCAATCAGCCCCAGCATTTT
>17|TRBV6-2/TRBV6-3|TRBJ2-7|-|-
CASSQLSAGLRWEEQYF
TGTGCCAGCAGCCAGCTGAGTGCTGGACTCAGATGGGAAGAGCAGTACTTC
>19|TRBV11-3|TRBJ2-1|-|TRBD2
CASSLSGTSGGARNNEQFF
TGTGCCAGCAGCCTTTCCGGGACTAGCGGGGGGGCACGGAACAATGAGCAGTTCTTC
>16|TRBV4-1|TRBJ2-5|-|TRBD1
CASSQPAQGAGETQYF
TGCGCCAGCAGCCAACCAGCCCAGGGGGCGGGAGAGACCCAGTACTTC
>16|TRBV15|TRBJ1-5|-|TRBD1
CATSTGGLESNQPQHF
TGTGCCACCAGCACAGGGGGTTTGGAGAGCAATCAGCCCCAGCATTTT
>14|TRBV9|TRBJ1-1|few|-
CASSSGQIDTEAFF
TGTGCCAGCAGCTCCGGGCAAATTGACACTGAAGCTTTCTTT
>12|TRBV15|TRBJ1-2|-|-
CATSRAVDGYTF
TGTGCCACCAGCCGGGCGGTGGATGGCTACACCTTC
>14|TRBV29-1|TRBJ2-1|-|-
CSVESRVFYNEQFF
TGCAGCGTTGAAAGCAGGGTTTTTTACAATGAGCAGTTCTTC
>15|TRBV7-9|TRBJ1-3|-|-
CAVGPRGGSGNTIYF
TGTGCCGTAGGGCCCCGGGGGGGCTCTGGAAACACCATATATTTT
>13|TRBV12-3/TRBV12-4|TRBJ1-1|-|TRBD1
CASTLQGHTEAFF
TGTGCCAGCACCTTACAGGGGCACACTGAAGCTTTCTTT
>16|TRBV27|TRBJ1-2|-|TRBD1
CASSLTRTGEEDGYTF
TGTGCCAGCAGTTTAACCCGGACAGGGGAGGAAGATGGCTACACCTTC
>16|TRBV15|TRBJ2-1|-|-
CATSRDLASSYNEQFF
TGTGCCACCAGCAGAGATTTGGCGAGCTCCTACAATGAGCAGTTCTTC
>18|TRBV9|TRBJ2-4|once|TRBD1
CASSVGEGTGSLGDIQYF
TGTGCCAGCAGCGTGGGTGAGGGGACAGGCTCCTTGGGGGACATTCAGTACTTC
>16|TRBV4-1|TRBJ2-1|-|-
CASSQDGRTVNNEQFF
TGCGCCAGCAGCCAAGATGGGCGGACAGTGAACAATGAGCAGTTCTTC
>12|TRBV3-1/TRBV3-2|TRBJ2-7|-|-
CASSQDRGRQYF
TGTGCCAGCAGCCAAGATCGTGGGAGGCAGTACTTC
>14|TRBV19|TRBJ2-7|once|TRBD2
CASSSGLAVYEQYF
TGTGCCAGTAGTTCGGGACTAGCGGTCTACGAGCAGTACTTC
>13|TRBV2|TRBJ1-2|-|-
CASSVLVAEGYTF
TGTGCCAGCAGTGTCCTCGTGGCTGAGGGCTACACCTTC
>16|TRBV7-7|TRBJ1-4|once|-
CASSPIRDCEGEKLFF
TGTGCTAGCAGCCCTATCCGGGACTGCGAGGGGGAAAAACTGTTTTTT